A selection of T cell receptor beta chains follows, all from one sample in a study of blood T cell repertoires in COVID-19. The repertoire was sequenced with immunoSEQ multiplex PCR; TCRdb's copy has only in-frame clones and lacks some. In the table there are fewer than 200,000 clones, over 75% of which are singletons. The sample was PBMCs or T cells enriched from blood (not recorded which). Receptor source: a woman younger than 30 who had recovered from COVID-19. CDR3s include the opening cysteine and the closing phenylalanine or tryptophan. The D gene is left open where the match is weak. Clone size is shown for a subset of rows, as once, few, many or a class of expanded clone.

-	TRBV28	-	TRBJ2-5	CASSSVPTWTDATQYF	TGTGCCAGCAGTTCGGTACCGACCTGGACAGATGCGACCCAGTACTTC
-	TRBV5-6	once	TRBJ2-6	CASTVDRANVLTF	TGTGCCAGCACCGTTGACAGGGCCAACGTCCTGACTTTC
-	TRBV6-5	-	TRBJ1-2	CASKTQGDYGYTF	TGTGCCAGCAAGACACAGGGAGACTATGGCTACACCTTC
-	TRBV4-2	-	TRBJ2-1	CASSQARNENEQFF	TGTGCCAGCAGCCAAGCCCGAAATGAGAATGAGCAGTTCTTC
-	TRBV3-1/TRBV3-2	-	TRBJ1-3	CASSLNRLYSGNTIYF	TGTGCCAGCAGCCTGAACCGACTGTACTCTGGAAACACCATATATTTT
TRBD1	TRBV28	-	TRBJ2-7	CASSVQGAGNEQYF	TGTGCCAGCAGCGTACAGGGGGCTGGCAACGAGCAGTACTTC
-	TRBV4-3	-	TRBJ2-7	CASSHAYVGADPYEQYF	TGCGCCAGCAGCCACGCATACGTGGGGGCAGACCCCTACGAGCAGTACTTC
-	TRBV9	-	TRBJ1-5	CATKNPRDSNQPQHF	TGTGCCACCAAAAATCCGAGGGATAGCAATCAGCCCCAGCATTTT
TRBD2	TRBV10-3	-	TRBJ2-1	CAISEEAGGGDEQFF	TGTGCCATCAGTGAAGAAGCGGGAGGGGGGGATGAGCAGTTCTTC
-	TRBV28	few	TRBJ1-2	CASSPPDRYYGYTF	TGTGCCAGCAGTCCACCGGACAGATACTATGGCTACACCTTC
-	TRBV30	few	TRBJ1-5	CAWSRTLSNQPQHF	TGTGCCTGGAGTAGGACACTAAGCAATCAGCCCCAGCATTTT
-	TRBV7-2	-	TRBJ1-4	CASSLVPPGANEKLFF	TGTGCCAGCAGCTTAGTCCCGCCGGGGGCTAATGAAAAACTGTTTTTT
TRBD2	TRBV5-8	-	TRBJ2-5	CASSFRRGGLETQYF	TGTGCCAGCAGCTTTCGGCGGGGGGGCCTGGAGACCCAGTACTTC
-	TRBV19	-	TRBJ1-1	CASSSEGRQANTEAFF	TGTGCCAGTAGTTCCGAAGGGAGACAGGCTAACACTGAAGCTTTCTTT
-	TRBV30	-	TRBJ2-7	CEGGSPYEQYF	TGTGAGGGGGGGTCCCCCTACGAGCAGTACTTC
TRBD1	TRBV18	-	TRBJ1-2	CASSPGTGVDYTF	TGTGCCAGCTCACCTGGGACAGGGGTCGACTACACCTTC
-	TRBV28	-	TRBJ1-4	CASSPAWATNEKLFF	TGTGCCAGCAGCCCCGCGTGGGCTACTAATGAAAAACTGTTTTTT
TRBD1	TRBV5-5	-	TRBJ2-4	CASSLGQGAGIQYF	TGTGCCAGCAGCTTGGGACAGGGGGCGGGCATTCAGTACTTC
TRBD2	TRBV6-2/TRBV6-3	-	TRBJ2-5	CASSYYLLPSGIETQYF	TGTGCCAGCAGTTACTATCTACTTCCTAGCGGGATAGAGACCCAGTACTTC
TRBD1	TRBV30	-	TRBJ1-1	CAWSSGTGGFTEAFF	TGTGCCTGGAGTTCCGGGACAGGGGGTTTCACTGAAGCTTTCTTT
-	TRBV19	once	TRBJ2-7	CASSIDTGSGEQYF	TGTGCCAGTAGTATAGATACAGGTTCGGGCGAGCAGTACTTC
-	TRBV9	-	TRBJ2-3	CASSVVEGPTDTQYF	TGTGCCAGCAGCGTAGTGGAGGGACCCACAGATACGCAGTATTTT
TRBD2	TRBV28	-	TRBJ2-1	CASTWGLAGSRDNEQFF	TGTGCCAGCACCTGGGGACTAGCGGGTTCAAGGGACAATGAGCAGTTCTTC
TRBD2	TRBV6-5	-	TRBJ2-1	CASTTGGRANEQFF	TGTGCCAGCACCACGGGTGGGAGGGCGAATGAGCAGTTCTTC
TRBD1	TRBV5-1	-	TRBJ1-1	CASSPTGGKDTEAFF	TGCGCCAGCAGCCCGACAGGGGGCAAGGACACTGAAGCTTTCTTT
-	TRBV5-4	-	TRBJ2-2	CASSRPVGRNTGELFF	TGTGCCAGCAGCCGCCCGGTGGGGAGGAACACCGGGGAGCTGTTTTTT
-	TRBV2	-	TRBJ1-2	CASSEGNRVRYGYTF	TGTGCCAGCAGTGAAGGTAACAGGGTACGATATGGCTACACCTTC
-	TRBV4-1	once	TRBJ1-3	CASSQERSPTHGGNTIYF	TGCGCCAGCAGCCAAGAACGGAGCCCCACCCATGGAGGAAACACCATATATTTT
-	TRBV27	-	TRBJ2-2	CASTEVGGFDSNGELFF	TGTGCCAGCACCGAGGTCGGGGGTTTCGATTCGAACGGGGAGCTGTTTTTT
-	TRBV27	-	TRBJ1-2	CASSFSGANYGYTF	TGTGCCAGCAGTTTTTCGGGGGCTAACTATGGCTACACCTTC
-	TRBV29-1	-	TRBJ1-5	CSVWEPGNQPQHF	TGCAGCGTTTGGGAGCCGGGGAATCAGCCCCAGCATTTT
TRBD2	TRBV6-5	once	TRBJ2-3	CASRALAGGTDTQYF	TGTGCCAGCAGGGCCCTAGCGGGAGGCACAGATACGCAGTATTTT